A selection of T cell receptor beta chains follows, all from one sample in a study of OX40 agonist ivuxolimab in advanced cancers. TCRdb's copy holds only in-frame clones and misses some; the assay was immunoSEQ multiplex PCR. The repertoire includes 55,000 to 70,000 clones, roughly 89% of them detected once, and about 0.95% sits in the top ten. The sequencing here drew on CD4+ or CD8+ T cells sorted from blood, taken in a trial of the OX40 agonist ivuxolimab. These receptors were obtained from an adult with an advanced solid tumor such as melanoma, head and neck, liver or kidney cancer. CDR3s include the opening cysteine and the closing phenylalanine or tryptophan. Each record gives: V gene, D gene, J gene, clone size, CDR3 DNA, CDR3 protein. A D gene is named only where the DNA matches it firmly. Clone size is shown for a subset of rows, as once, few, many or a class of expanded clone.

TRBV19	TRBD2	TRBJ2-3	.	TGTGCCACCTCGCGGAGCGGGGGAAGCGTGCAGAGCACAGATACGCAGTATTTT	CATSRSGGSVQSTDTQYF
TRBV5-5	.	TRBJ2-2	once	TGTGCCAGCAGCTTTGGGCCGAACACCGGGGAGCTGTTTTTT	CASSFGPNTGELFF
TRBV4-1	.	TRBJ1-5	.	TGCGCCAGCAGCCACCCTGGTGGGCTGGGTCAGGGTTACCAGCCCCAGCATTTT	CASSHPGGLGQGYQPQHF
TRBV30	.	TRBJ1-2	.	TGTGCCTGGGATACAGGGAAAGTCAGCTTGGGCTACACCTTC	CAWDTGKVSLGYTF
TRBV5-6	TRBD1	TRBJ2-3	.	TGTGCCAGCACCCAGCCCGGACAGGGAAGCGGTACGCAGTATTTT	CASTQPGQGSGTQYF
TRBV5-5	.	TRBJ2-3	.	TGTGCCAGCAATTTTTGGGCAGAAACAGATACGCAGTATTTT	CASNFWAETDTQYF
TRBV11-2	.	TRBJ2-7	.	TGTGCCAGCAGCCGAGACCGGGTCTCTCCCCACGAGCAGTACTTC	CASSRDRVSPHEQYF
TRBV5-1	.	TRBJ1-1	.	TGCGCCAGCAGCGGGGGGTGGACTGAAGCTTTCTTT	CASSGGWTEAFF
TRBV19	.	TRBJ1-5	.	TGTGCCAGTAGTAGGGGACTGGGAAGTTTGGGCAATCAGCCCCAGCATTTT	CASSRGLGSLGNQPQHF
TRBV19	TRBD1	TRBJ2-1	.	TGTGCCAGTAGTAGGGGACAGGGCCACAATGAGCAGTTCTTC	CASSRGQGHNEQFF
TRBV7-2	.	TRBJ2-7	.	TGTGCCAGCAGCTTAGACTTAGCAAATTCCTACGAGCAGTACTTC	CASSLDLANSYEQYF
TRBV7-2	.	TRBJ2-7	.	TGTGCCAGCAGCTTATACGGGGGCGAGCAGTACTTC	CASSLYGGEQYF
TRBV10-3	.	TRBJ2-1	.	TGTGCCATCAGTGTTGGGGGTTCCTACAATGAGCAGTTCTTC	CAISVGGSYNEQFF
TRBV15	.	TRBJ2-7	few	TGTGCCACCAGCAGAGAACAGGGCTTCAACGAGCAGTACTTC	CATSREQGFNEQYF
TRBV19	TRBD1	TRBJ1-1	.	TGTGCCAGTAGTATTGGACAGGGGATTACTGAAGCTTTCTTT	CASSIGQGITEAFF
TRBV30	TRBD1	TRBJ1-2	.	TGTGCCTGGAGTGTACGCTGGACAGGGATCATTCTTAACTATGGCTACACCTTC	CAWSVRWTGIILNYGYTF
TRBV30	TRBD1	TRBJ2-1	.	TGTGCCTGGAGTTACCGCGACAGGGACAATGAGCAGTTCTTC	CAWSYRDRDNEQFF
TRBV6-5	.	TRBJ1-2	.	TGTGCCAGCAGTTACGGAGGGCAGTATGGCTACACCTTC	CASSYGGQYGYTF
TRBV30	TRBD1	TRBJ2-2	few	TGTGCCTGGACTCGGACAGGGTACTTCGGGGAGCTGTTTTTT	CAWTRTGYFGELFF
TRBV5-1	.	TRBJ2-5	.	TGCGCCAGCAGCTTGGGGGGGTACCAAGAGACCCAGTACTTC	CASSLGGYQETQYF
TRBV6-5	TRBD1	TRBJ2-2	once	TGTGCCAGCAGTTACAGGGGGCAGGCCGGGGAGCTGTTTTTT	CASSYRGQAGELFF
TRBV5-4	.	TRBJ2-7	.	TGTGCCAGCAGCCAAAGCGGCGGAGCCTACGAGCAGTACTTC	CASSQSGGAYEQYF
TRBV6-5	TRBD1	TRBJ2-7	.	TGTGCCGCGGGAAGGGGACAGGGCTACGAGCAGTACTTC	CAAGRGQGYEQYF
TRBV5-1	TRBD2	TRBJ2-5	.	TGCGCCAGCAGCTCCACTAGCGGGGGGGCGGAGACCCAGTACTTC	CASSSTSGGAETQYF
TRBV7-2	TRBD1	TRBJ1-6	.	TGTGCCAGCAGCTTACGGGGGCAACAGGGGCCCTTACCCCTCCACTTT	CASSLRGQQGPLPLHF
TRBV2	.	TRBJ1-5	.	TGTGCCAGCAGTGGAGAACAGGACTCGGCTCAGCCCCAGCATTTT	CASSGEQDSAQPQHF
TRBV6-5	.	TRBJ2-2	.	TGTGCCAGCAGCCTAGTGCCGGGTAACACCGGGGAGCTGTTTTTT	CASSLVPGNTGELFF
TRBV7-2	.	TRBJ1-2	.	TGTGCCAGCAGCTTAGAGGCCGGCGGCTACACCTTC	CASSLEAGGYTF
TRBV19	.	TRBJ1-5	few	TGTGCCAGTAGTCCCTTACTGAGTGCCGGCAATCAGCCCCAGCATTTT	CASSPLLSAGNQPQHF
TRBV7-2	TRBD1	TRBJ2-5	.	TGTGCCAGCAGACGAATCAGGGGGCAAGAGACCCAGTACTTC	CASRRIRGQETQYF
TRBV4-1	.	TRBJ1-4	.	TGCGCCAGCAGCCCCGACCGAGGGGTAGTCGAAAAACTGTTTTTT	CASSPDRGVVEKLFF
TRBV19	TRBD1	TRBJ2-5	.	TGTGCCAGTAGTATTGGGGACAGACGTGGACAGACCCAGTACTTC	CASSIGDRRGQTQYF
TRBV18	.	TRBJ1-2	.	TGTGCCAGCTCACCACCGGGTGCTACTATCTATGGCTACACCTTC	CASSPPGATIYGYTF